A selection of T cell receptor beta chains follows, all from one sample in a study of blood T cell repertoires in COVID-19. Repertoires were generated with immunoSEQ multiplex PCR, while TCRdb's copy carries only in-frame clones and drops some. The sample holds 340,000 or so clones; approximately 86% are singletons and the top ten take 3.5% to 4.5%. The sample consisted of PBMCs or T cells enriched from blood (not recorded which). The receptor set was obtained from a woman aged 40-49 years with acute COVID-19. The CDR3 runs from the conserved cysteine through the conserved F or W. A D gene is named only where the DNA matches it firmly. A row's size may be missing; if present it is once, few, many or a size class.

V gene: TRBV2; clone size: .; D gene: .; J gene: TRBJ1-2; CDR3 protein: CASSVWGYGDYGYTF; CDR3 DNA: TGTGCCAGCAGTGTGTGGGGCTATGGAGACTATGGCTACACCTTC
V gene: TRBV18; clone size: .; D gene: TRBD2; J gene: TRBJ2-5; CDR3 protein: CASSPSLAGATKETQYF; CDR3 DNA: TGTGCCAGCTCACCCTCATTAGCGGGAGCAACCAAAGAGACCCAGTACTTC
V gene: TRBV7-3; clone size: .; D gene: TRBD2; J gene: TRBJ2-1; CDR3 protein: CASSSASGALGEQFF; CDR3 DNA: TGTGCCAGCAGCTCCGCTAGCGGGGCCCTCGGTGAGCAGTTCTTC
V gene: TRBV7-2; clone size: few; D gene: TRBD1; J gene: TRBJ1-6; CDR3 protein: CASSFGQGGTLHF; CDR3 DNA: TGTGCCAGCAGCTTTGGTCAGGGGGGCACCCTCCACTTT
V gene: TRBV18; clone size: .; D gene: TRBD2; J gene: TRBJ2-2; CDR3 protein: CASSPGLAGGTGELFF; CDR3 DNA: TGTGCCAGCTCACCAGGACTAGCGGGCGGCACCGGGGAGCTGTTTTTT
V gene: TRBV4-1; clone size: .; D gene: TRBD2; J gene: TRBJ2-2; CDR3 protein: CASSQWGLAGSNTGELFF; CDR3 DNA: TGCGCCAGCAGCCAATGGGGACTAGCGGGTTCGAACACCGGGGAGCTGTTTTTT
V gene: TRBV6-2/TRBV6-3; clone size: .; D gene: .; J gene: TRBJ2-4; CDR3 protein: CASSYSSGRVNF; CDR3 DNA: TGTGCCAGCAGTTACTCGTCCGGCCGGGTGAACTTC
V gene: TRBV7-2; clone size: .; D gene: TRBD1; J gene: TRBJ2-3; CDR3 protein: CASSPRQGLTDTQYF; CDR3 DNA: TGTGCCAGCAGCCCGAGACAGGGATTGACAGATACGCAGTATTTT
V gene: TRBV9; clone size: .; D gene: .; J gene: TRBJ2-3; CDR3 protein: CASSASGTGGTDTQYF; CDR3 DNA: TGTGCCAGCAGCGCCAGCGGGACAGGTGGCACAGATACGCAGTATTTT
V gene: TRBV7-3; clone size: .; D gene: .; J gene: TRBJ2-3; CDR3 protein: CASSKDRWSDTQYF; CDR3 DNA: TGTGCCAGCAGCAAAGACAGGTGGAGCGATACGCAGTATTTT
V gene: TRBV25-1; clone size: .; D gene: TRBD1; J gene: TRBJ1-6; CDR3 protein: CASSEYSRTGVESPLHF; CDR3 DNA: TGTGCCAGCAGTGAATATTCGAGGACAGGGGTAGAGTCACCCCTCCACTTT
V gene: TRBV5-4; clone size: .; D gene: TRBD1; J gene: TRBJ2-1; CDR3 protein: CASSFWDRKKEQFF; CDR3 DNA: TGTGCCAGCAGCTTTTGGGACAGGAAGAAGGAGCAGTTCTTC
V gene: TRBV6-1; clone size: .; D gene: TRBD1; J gene: TRBJ2-7; CDR3 protein: CASSEYPDRTHLFLYEQYF; CDR3 DNA: TGTGCCAGCAGTGAATACCCGGACAGGACCCACCTTTTCCTCTACGAGCAGTACTTC
V gene: TRBV4-1; clone size: .; D gene: .; J gene: TRBJ1-1; CDR3 protein: CASSHTDSNTEAFF; CDR3 DNA: TGCGCCAGCAGCCATACGGACAGTAACACTGAAGCTTTCTTT
V gene: TRBV18; clone size: .; D gene: TRBD1; J gene: TRBJ2-2; CDR3 protein: CASSPPSGQLYSNTGELFF; CDR3 DNA: TGTGCCAGCTCACCACCCTCGGGACAGCTTTATTCGAACACCGGGGAGCTGTTTTTT
V gene: TRBV2; clone size: .; D gene: .; J gene: TRBJ2-6; CDR3 protein: CASSKYRTSGANVLTF; CDR3 DNA: TGTGCCAGCAGTAAATACAGGACCTCTGGGGCCAACGTCCTGACTTTC
V gene: TRBV4-2; clone size: few; D gene: TRBD1; J gene: TRBJ1-2; CDR3 protein: CASSSTKTGQRGYTF; CDR3 DNA: TGTGCCAGCAGCTCTACTAAGACAGGGCAACGGGGCTACACCTTC
V gene: TRBV7-2; clone size: .; D gene: TRBD2; J gene: TRBJ2-3; CDR3 protein: CASSLLTSGRDTQYF; CDR3 DNA: TGTGCCAGCAGCTTATTAACTAGCGGGAGAGATACGCAGTATTTT
V gene: TRBV2; clone size: .; D gene: .; J gene: TRBJ2-5; CDR3 protein: CASMRESQETQYF; CDR3 DNA: TGTGCCAGCATGAGGGAGTCCCAAGAGACCCAGTACTTC
V gene: TRBV19; clone size: once; D gene: TRBD1; J gene: TRBJ1-5; CDR3 protein: CASIRDRDVGRNQPQHF; CDR3 DNA: TGTGCCAGTATCCGGGACAGGGACGTCGGGCGAAATCAGCCCCAGCATTTT
V gene: TRBV5-4; clone size: .; D gene: TRBD2; J gene: TRBJ2-7; CDR3 protein: CASSSPLGGGKRGYEQYF; CDR3 DNA: TGTGCCAGCAGCTCCCCCCTGGGCGGGGGTAAAAGGGGCTACGAGCAGTACTTC
V gene: TRBV11-2; clone size: .; D gene: .; J gene: TRBJ1-5; CDR3 protein: CASSLFGGGQPQHF; CDR3 DNA: TGTGCCAGCAGCTTATTTGGGGGGGGCCAGCCCCAGCATTTT
V gene: TRBV3-1/TRBV3-2; clone size: .; D gene: TRBD2; J gene: TRBJ2-1; CDR3 protein: CASSRLAGNEQFF; CDR3 DNA: TGTGCCAGCAGCCGACTAGCGGGTAATGAGCAGTTCTTC
V gene: TRBV21-1; clone size: .; D gene: .; J gene: TRBJ2-2; CDR3 protein: CASSKVALAGGPNTGELFF; CDR3 DNA: TGTGCCAGCAGCAAAGTTGCTCTAGCGGGAGGGCCGAACACCGGGGAGCTGTTTTTT
V gene: TRBV19; clone size: once; D gene: TRBD1; J gene: TRBJ1-2; CDR3 protein: CASKTGENVNYGYTF; CDR3 DNA: TGTGCCAGTAAGACAGGGGAAAATGTTAACTATGGCTACACCTTC
V gene: TRBV6-5; clone size: .; D gene: TRBD2; J gene: TRBJ2-2; CDR3 protein: CASRVAGLVTGELFF; CDR3 DNA: TGTGCCAGCAGGGTAGCGGGGTTGGTCACCGGGGAGCTGTTTTTT
V gene: TRBV5-1; clone size: .; D gene: TRBD2; J gene: TRBJ2-1; CDR3 protein: CASSPLAGVYNEQFF; CDR3 DNA: TGCGCCAGCAGCCCGCTAGCGGGGGTTTACAATGAGCAGTTCTTC
V gene: TRBV9; clone size: .; D gene: TRBD1; J gene: TRBJ2-2; CDR3 protein: CASSAWTGLTGELFF; CDR3 DNA: TGTGCCAGCAGCGCTTGGACAGGGCTCACCGGGGAGCTGTTTTTT
V gene: TRBV5-1; clone size: .; D gene: TRBD1; J gene: TRBJ1-1; CDR3 protein: CASSFSGQGFTEAFF; CDR3 DNA: TGCGCCAGCAGTTTTTCCGGACAGGGATTCACTGAAGCTTTCTTT
V gene: TRBV19; clone size: .; D gene: .; J gene: TRBJ2-1; CDR3 protein: CASRVQGTAYNEQFF; CDR3 DNA: TGTGCCAGTAGGGTACAGGGTACTGCCTACAATGAGCAGTTCTTC
V gene: TRBV28; clone size: .; D gene: .; J gene: TRBJ1-6; CDR3 protein: CASSPRRTADNSPLHF; CDR3 DNA: TGTGCCAGCAGCCCGAGGCGGACAGCTGATAATTCACCCCTCCACTTT
V gene: TRBV21-1; clone size: .; D gene: .; J gene: TRBJ2-7; CDR3 protein: CASSKVDTGTEQYF; CDR3 DNA: TGTGCCAGCAGCAAAGTAGACACCGGAACCGAGCAGTACTTC
V gene: TRBV25-1; clone size: .; D gene: TRBD1; J gene: TRBJ1-2; CDR3 protein: CASSAQGAYGYTF; CDR3 DNA: TGTGCCAGCAGTGCACAGGGGGCCTATGGCTACACCTTC
V gene: TRBV14; clone size: .; D gene: .; J gene: TRBJ1-1; CDR3 protein: CASSQEGGQDTEAFF; CDR3 DNA: TGTGCCAGCAGCCAAGAAGGAGGGCAGGACACTGAAGCTTTCTTT
V gene: TRBV7-9; clone size: .; D gene: TRBD1; J gene: TRBJ1-4; CDR3 protein: CASSGPGQGNEKLFF; CDR3 DNA: TGTGCCAGCAGCGGGCCGGGACAGGGAAATGAAAAACTGTTTTTT
V gene: TRBV29-1; clone size: .; D gene: .; J gene: TRBJ1-1; CDR3 protein: CSVGDRKNTEAFF; CDR3 DNA: TGCAGCGTTGGTGACAGGAAGAACACTGAAGCTTTCTTT
V gene: TRBV19; clone size: .; D gene: .; J gene: TRBJ2-5; CDR3 protein: CASTMAGVETQYF; CDR3 DNA: TGTGCCAGTACGATGGCAGGGGTAGAGACCCAGTACTTC
V gene: TRBV7-8; clone size: .; D gene: .; J gene: TRBJ2-3; CDR3 protein: CASSPVGGRTDTQYF; CDR3 DNA: TGTGCCAGCAGCCCAGTTGGGGGGAGGACAGATACGCAGTATTTT
V gene: TRBV5-4; clone size: .; D gene: .; J gene: TRBJ1-1; CDR3 protein: CASSLSGFNTEAFF; CDR3 DNA: TGTGCCAGCAGCTTGTCGGGGTTCAACACTGAAGCTTTCTTT
V gene: TRBV7-2; clone size: .; D gene: TRBD1; J gene: TRBJ1-2; CDR3 protein: CASSQETDRGRLYGYTF; CDR3 DNA: TGTGCCAGCAGCCAAGAAACGGACAGGGGGCGCCTCTATGGCTACACCTTC
V gene: TRBV27; clone size: .; D gene: TRBD1; J gene: TRBJ2-7; CDR3 protein: CASSSPGQGLYEQYF; CDR3 DNA: TGTGCCAGCAGTAGTCCGGGACAGGGTCTGTACGAGCAGTACTTC
V gene: TRBV3-1/TRBV3-2; clone size: .; D gene: TRBD2; J gene: TRBJ2-5; CDR3 protein: CASSLRTSGSQETQYF; CDR3 DNA: TGTGCCAGCAGCCTAAGGACTAGCGGGAGCCAAGAGACCCAGTACTTC
V gene: TRBV7-9; clone size: .; D gene: TRBD2; J gene: TRBJ2-3; CDR3 protein: CASSYLDVAGLADTQYF; CDR3 DNA: TGTGCCAGCAGCTACCTCGATGTAGCGGGGTTGGCAGATACGCAGTATTTT
V gene: TRBV10-3; clone size: .; D gene: TRBD1; J gene: TRBJ2-1; CDR3 protein: CAISEIGQGNNEQFF; CDR3 DNA: TGTGCCATCAGCGAGATAGGACAGGGTAATAATGAGCAGTTCTTC
V gene: TRBV5-8; clone size: .; D gene: TRBD1; J gene: TRBJ1-1; CDR3 protein: CASSDKPMTGGQGTEAFF; CDR3 DNA: TGTGCCAGCAGCGATAAACCCATGACAGGGGGCCAGGGCACTGAAGCTTTCTTT
V gene: TRBV5-3; clone size: .; D gene: TRBD1; J gene: TRBJ2-7; CDR3 protein: CARSFRDRVSYEQYF; CDR3 DNA: TGTGCCAGAAGCTTTAGGGACAGGGTATCCTACGAGCAGTACTTC
V gene: TRBV5-6; clone size: .; D gene: .; J gene: TRBJ2-3; CDR3 protein: CASSLVGDSTDTQYF; CDR3 DNA: TGTGCCAGCAGCTTGGTGGGAGATTCCACAGATACGCAGTATTTT
V gene: TRBV6-5; clone size: .; D gene: .; J gene: TRBJ1-2; CDR3 protein: CASTGGLNYGYTF; CDR3 DNA: TGTGCCAGCACCGGGGGGCTTAACTATGGCTACACCTTC
V gene: TRBV28; clone size: .; D gene: TRBD1; J gene: TRBJ2-7; CDR3 protein: CASSRTGGSYEQYF; CDR3 DNA: TGTGCCAGCAGTCGCACAGGGGGATCCTACGAGCAGTACTTC
V gene: TRBV18; clone size: .; D gene: .; J gene: TRBJ2-4; CDR3 protein: CASSRGQLNIQYF; CDR3 DNA: TGTGCCAGCTCACGTGGACAGTTAAACATTCAGTACTTC
V gene: TRBV5-5; clone size: .; D gene: .; J gene: TRBJ2-2; CDR3 protein: CASSFGHSGTGELFF; CDR3 DNA: TGTGCCAGCAGCTTTGGACACTCGGGCACCGGGGAGCTGTTTTTT
V gene: TRBV3-1/TRBV3-2; clone size: .; D gene: TRBD1; J gene: TRBJ1-5; CDR3 protein: CASSQEGTVQHF; CDR3 DNA: TGTGCCAGCAGCCAAGAGGGGACAGTCCAGCATTTT